This is a list of T cell receptor beta chains from one sample in a study of T cells in localized non-small cell lung cancer. Produced via immunoSEQ multiplex PCR; TCRdb's table is partial and in-frame only. The data hold fewer than 25,000 clones, with about 87% observed a single time. The source was peripheral blood, collected before any cancer treatment. The origin of the receptors is a male donor aged 60 or older with stage I squamous cell lung carcinoma. Each CDR3 is given with its conserved first and last residue. D genes are given only for firm matches. Size is omitted from some rows. Given values are once, few, many or a class for expanded clones.

TRBV7-3	NA	TRBJ2-7	TRBD2	CASSPSGGTGEQYF	TGTGCCAGCTCCCCTAGCGGGGGAACGGGGGAGCAGTACTTC
TRBV5-1	once	TRBJ2-2	NA	CASSWESGELFF	TGCGCCAGCAGCTGGGAATCCGGGGAGCTGTTTTTT
TRBV5-1	NA	TRBJ2-3	NA	CASSLSSLTDTQYF	TGCGCCAGCAGCTTAAGCAGCCTCACAGATACGCAGTATTTT
TRBV11-2	NA	TRBJ1-1	TRBD1	CASSLRQGGKTEAFF	TGTGCCAGCAGCCTACGACAGGGTGGTAAGACAGAAGCTTTCTTT
TRBV28	NA	TRBJ2-7	NA	CASSLTPEQYF	TGTGCCAGCAGTTTGACTCCCGAGCAGTACTTC
TRBV2	few	TRBJ1-5	NA	CASSATGLSNQPQHF	TGTGCCAGCAGCGCCACAGGGTTGAGCAATCAGCCCCAGCATTTT
TRBV19	NA	TRBJ1-1	NA	CASRIGWQNTEAFF	TGTGCCAGTAGAATAGGTTGGCAGAACACTGAAGCTTTCTTT
TRBV5-6	NA	TRBJ2-7	NA	CASSPGLPRGYEQYF	TGTGCCAGCAGCCCGGGACTTCCCAGGGGCTACGAGCAGTACTTC
TRBV28	NA	TRBJ2-7	TRBD1	CASSLETGAYEQYF	TGTGCCAGCAGTTTAGAGACAGGGGCGTACGAGCAGTACTTC
TRBV27	once	TRBJ1-2	TRBD1	CASSLSRDRAGYTF	TGTGCCAGCAGTTTATCCCGGGACAGGGCTGGCTACACCTTC
TRBV5-1	NA	TRBJ1-5	TRBD1	CATYTGTDQPQHF	TGCGCCACCTACACCGGGACAGATCAGCCCCAGCATTTT
TRBV11-1	NA	TRBJ2-1	NA	CASSRRTSIEQFF	TGTGCCAGCAGCCGGCGGACATCTATTGAGCAGTTCTTC
TRBV5-6	NA	TRBJ2-5	TRBD2	CASSRTSGRETQYF	TGTGCCAGCAGCAGGACTAGCGGTAGGGAGACCCAGTACTTC
TRBV21-1	NA	TRBJ2-7	NA	CASSPSRRGEFYEQYF	TGTGCCAGCAGCCCTAGTCGGAGGGGGGAGTTCTACGAGCAGTACTTC
TRBV14	NA	TRBJ2-3	TRBD2	CASSVGLAGTDTQYF	TGTGCCAGCAGCGTGGGACTAGCGGGGACAGATACGCAGTATTTT
TRBV29-1	once	TRBJ1-1	NA	CSVAPAGGTEAFF	TGCAGCGTTGCCCCTGCGGGGGGGACTGAAGCTTTCTTT
TRBV5-1	NA	TRBJ2-1	TRBD1	CASSFGTGYNEQFF	TGCGCCAGCAGCTTCGGGACAGGCTACAATGAGCAGTTCTTC
TRBV2	NA	TRBJ2-6	NA	CASSGIFSGANVLTF	TGTGCCAGCAGTGGGATCTTCTCTGGGGCCAACGTCCTGACTTTC
TRBV5-1	once	TRBJ2-1	TRBD2	CASSPSGGGEQFF	TGCGCCAGCAGCCCTAGCGGGGGTGGTGAGCAGTTCTTC
TRBV19	once	TRBJ1-4	TRBD1	CASSSSNRGGEKLFF	TGTGCCAGTAGTTCCTCGAACAGGGGGGGTGAAAAACTGTTTTTT
TRBV6-5	NA	TRBJ1-2	NA	CASSYWGNANYGYTF	TGTGCCAGCAGTTACTGGGGGAATGCTAACTATGGCTACACCTTC
TRBV18	NA	TRBJ1-1	NA	CASSPLAQEGYTEAFF	TGTGCCAGCTCACCACTTGCTCAGGAGGGTTACACTGAAGCTTTCTTT
TRBV5-8	NA	TRBJ1-4	NA	CASSLGKQGWAEKLFF	TGTGCCAGCAGCTTGGGTAAACAGGGATGGGCTGAAAAACTGTTTTTT
TRBV2	NA	TRBJ2-5	TRBD2	CASSRLAAQETQYF	TGTGCCAGCAGTAGACTAGCGGCCCAAGAGACCCAGTACTTC
TRBV6-6	NA	TRBJ2-6	NA	CASSPQGAGANVLTF	TGTGCCAGCAGTCCCCAGGGAGCTGGGGCCAACGTCCTGACTTTC
TRBV7-9	NA	TRBJ1-3	NA	CASSPTPSGNTIYF	TGTGCCAGCAGCCCCACACCCTCTGGAAACACCATATATTTT
TRBV27	few	TRBJ2-3	TRBD2	CASSFLGLAGGHGGDTQYF	TGTGCCAGCAGTTTCCTCGGACTAGCGGGGGGGCACGGGGGTGATACGCAGTATTTT
TRBV14	NA	TRBJ2-1	NA	CASSPLGGAYNEQFF	TGTGCCAGCAGCCCCCTTGGCGGGGCCTACAATGAGCAGTTCTTC
TRBV29-1	NA	TRBJ2-5	TRBD2	CSVTSGGSQYF	TGCAGCGTTACTAGCGGAGGCTCCCAGTACTTC
TRBV5-5	NA	TRBJ1-3	NA	CASSQTVSGNTIYF	TGTGCCAGCAGCCAGACAGTCTCTGGAAACACCATATATTTT
TRBV10-2	once	TRBJ2-2	NA	CASTTRTENTGELFF	TGCGCCAGCACTACTCGGACAGAAAACACCGGGGAGCTGTTTTTT
TRBV20-1	NA	TRBJ2-5	NA	CSASQETQYF	TGCAGTGCTAGTCAAGAGACCCAGTACTTC
TRBV7-8	NA	TRBJ2-5	TRBD2	CASSLERGIQETQYF	TGTGCCAGCAGCTTAGAGCGGGGGATTCAGGAGACCCAGTACTTC
TRBV6-6	NA	TRBJ1-1	NA	CASSWGRLNTEAFF	TGTGCCAGCAGTTGGGGACGGCTGAACACTGAAGCTTTCTTT
TRBV5-4	NA	TRBJ2-7	NA	CASSLYGQYEQYF	TGTGCCAGCAGCTTATATGGACAGTACGAGCAGTACTTC
TRBV5-1	NA	TRBJ1-5	TRBD1	CASSLLPTGSGNQPQHF	TGCGCCAGCAGCTTGTTACCGACAGGGTCGGGCAATCAGCCCCAGCATTTT
TRBV2	NA	TRBJ2-2	NA	CASRATGFTGELFF	TGTGCCAGCAGGGCGACAGGTTTTACCGGGGAGCTGTTTTTT
TRBV29-1	NA	TRBJ1-2	TRBD1	CSVLLPDRGEGYTF	TGCAGCGTTCTCCTTCCCGACAGGGGAGAAGGCTACACCTTC
TRBV29-1	NA	TRBJ2-7	TRBD1	CSVTRQGSSYEQYF	TGCAGCGTAACTCGACAGGGGAGCTCCTACGAGCAGTACTTC
TRBV2	NA	TRBJ1-3	NA	CASNYGAGNTIYF	TGTGCCAGCAATTATGGGGCCGGAAACACCATATATTTT
TRBV30	NA	TRBJ2-7	NA	CAWSVHLTYEQYF	TGTGCCTGGAGTGTACACCTTACCTACGAGCAGTACTTC
TRBV13	NA	TRBJ1-1	NA	CASSPPTGLASLNTEAFF	TGTGCCAGCAGCCCGCCGACAGGTCTAGCTTCCTTGAACACTGAAGCTTTCTTT
TRBV30	NA	TRBJ1-5	NA	CAWSLYGISNQPQHF	TGTGCCTGGAGTCTCTATGGCATTAGCAATCAGCCCCAGCATTTT
TRBV2	once	TRBJ2-2	NA	CASSETGNTGELFF	TGTGCCAGCAGTGAAACCGGGAACACCGGGGAGCTGTTTTTT
TRBV9	NA	TRBJ2-3	NA	CASSRSGSVRTDTQYF	TGTGCCAGCAGCCGGTCAGGGTCGGTCCGAACAGATACGCAGTATTTT
TRBV19	NA	TRBJ2-7	NA	CASSTPGTYEQYF	TGTGCCAGTAGCACCCCAGGAACCTACGAGCAGTACTTC
TRBV4-2	NA	TRBJ1-2	TRBD1	CASSQDTQGAYGYTF	TGTGCCAGCAGCCAAGATACGCAGGGGGCTTATGGCTACACCTTC
TRBV18	NA	TRBJ2-3	NA	CASSHGGTDTQYF	TGTGCCAGCTCACACGGGGGCACAGATACGCAGTATTTT
TRBV5-1	NA	TRBJ1-1	NA	CASSSLQVNTEAFF	TGCGCCAGCAGCTCCCTCCAGGTGAACACTGAAGCTTTCTTT
TRBV20-1	NA	TRBJ1-4	TRBD1	CSAPNGQELFF	TGCAGTGCTCCTAACGGACAGGAACTGTTTTTT
TRBV30	NA	TRBJ1-2	TRBD1	CAWKDRGYYGYTF	TGTGCCTGGAAGGACAGGGGCTACTATGGCTACACCTTC
TRBV30	NA	TRBJ1-1	NA	CASRGGGTEAFF	TGTGCCTCCCGGGGTGGGGGCACTGAAGCTTTCTTT
TRBV4-3	NA	TRBJ2-3	TRBD2	CASSQEGGDTDTQYF	TGCGCCAGCAGCCAAGAGGGGGGGGACACAGATACGCAGTATTTT
TRBV18	NA	TRBJ1-5	TRBD1	CASSPIRGGQPQHF	TGTGCCAGCTCACCTATCAGGGGGGGTCAGCCCCAGCATTTT
TRBV28	NA	TRBJ1-2	TRBD1	CASRLTGSEFYGYTF	TGTGCCAGCAGGTTGACAGGGTCAGAGTTCTATGGCTACACCTTC
TRBV7-9	NA	TRBJ1-1	NA	CASSLLVWGGTEAFF	TGTGCCAGCAGCTTGTTAGTTTGGGGAGGCACTGAAGCTTTCTTT
TRBV18	NA	TRBJ2-1	TRBD1	CASSERTGAPEQFF	TGTGCCAGCTCAGAGCGAACAGGGGCCCCTGAGCAGTTCTTC
TRBV6-1	NA	TRBJ2-3	NA	CASGLGHTDTQYF	TGTGCCAGCGGTCTAGGACACACAGATACGCAGTATTTT
TRBV5-1	NA	TRBJ1-3	NA	CASSITGMPGNTIYF	TGCGCCAGCAGCATTACAGGGATGCCCGGAAACACCATATATTTT
TRBV10-3	NA	TRBJ2-3	NA	CAISEVGAPDTQYF	TGTGCCATCAGTGAAGTGGGGGCTCCAGATACGCAGTATTTT